The clone carrying this T cell receptor beta chain was seen a handful of times. Its antigen is currently unknown. Primers for the PCR totalled 60 Vbeta and 13 Jbeta. Data came from immunoSEQ multiplex PCR; TCRdb stores just in-frame clones and leaves some out. The sample holds about 160,000 clones, around 76% seen once. This record comes from a study of cytomegalovirus exposure and HLA in healthy donors. Findings and caveats of the study: Across donors, most TCRs were seen rarely, yet some public ones were widespread. It was in a later analysis that TCR association rates were seen to vary by HLA locus, highest for DRB1 and lowest for HLA-C.

The sequencing sample was made of PBMCs. The sequence came from a female donor in good health and CMV-seronegative.

CDR3 sequence reads: CASSYSKKHGYTF. The DNA for the CDR3 is TGTGCCAGCAGTTACTCAAAGAAGCATGGCTACACCTTC. The chain uses TRBV6-5 and TRBJ1-2; D gene ambiguous. V was clipped by 0 bases and J by 6 bases, with 8 bases between them. The V gene's germline CDR1 is MNHEY and CDR2 SVGAGI. CDR3 length: 13 amino acids.